This TCR beta chain was retrieved from a study of cytomegalovirus exposure and HLA in healthy donors. Study observations and caveats: About 150 TCR beta chains were listed as cytomegalovirus-associated. No immune exposure information besides CMV serostatus was available.

Remarks on this clone: Its target is not known.

Primers for the PCR totalled 60 Vbeta and 13 Jbeta. Using immunoSEQ multiplex PCR, the repertoire was profiled, and TCRdb retains in-frame clones only, with some absent. The sample lists more than 90,000 clones, over 60% occurring once. Among the donors, all were healthy bone marrow donors. The sample consisted of PBMCs. The receptor comes from a human donor in good health.

The CDR3 protein is CASSLGQGAPNLAKNIQYF. The CDR3 bases are TGCGCCAGCAGCTTGGGGCAGGGGGCGCCCAACCTAGCCAAAAACATTCAGTACTTC. This chain uses TRBV5-1 with TRBJ2-4; 8 positions agree with TRBD1. The length of the CDR3 is 19 residues. In germline, CDR1 is SGHRS, CDR2 YFSETQ. V gave up 0 bases and J gave up 0 bases; unmatched junction bases: 11.